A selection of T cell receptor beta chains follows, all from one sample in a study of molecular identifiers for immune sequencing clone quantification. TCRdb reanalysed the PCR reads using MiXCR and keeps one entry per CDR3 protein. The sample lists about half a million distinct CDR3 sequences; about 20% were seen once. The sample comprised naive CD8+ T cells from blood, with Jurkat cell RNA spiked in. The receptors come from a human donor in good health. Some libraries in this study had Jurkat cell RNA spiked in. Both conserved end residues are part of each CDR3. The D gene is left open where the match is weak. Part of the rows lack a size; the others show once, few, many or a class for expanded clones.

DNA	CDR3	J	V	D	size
TGTGCCAGCAGTACTCAAAACCAAGAGACCCAGTACTTC	CASSTQNQETQYF	TRBJ2-5	TRBV25-1	.	many
TGTGCCAGCAGCCTAGGACCCGACGAGCAGTACTTC	CASSLGPDEQYF	TRBJ2-7	TRBV5-6	.	few
TGTGCCAGCAGCCCTGGGTTAGCCAAAAACATTCGGTACTTC	CASSPGLAKNIRYF	TRBJ2-4	TRBV5-3	.	.
TGTGCCAGCAGCTTATTCGGGGGTTCCTACAATGAGCAGTTCTTC	CASSLFGGSYNEQFF	TRBJ2-1	TRBV7-2	.	many
TGCAGCGGGGATGAGCAGTTCTTC	CSGDEQFF	TRBJ2-1	TRBV29-1	.	.
TGTGCCAGCTCCGGCCTCCGAACCTATGAGCAGTACTTC	CASSGLRTYEQYF	TRBJ2-7	TRBV18	.	.
TGCGCCAGCAGCCAAGATGGGACTAGCGGGGGGCAGGGCAATGAGCAGTTCTTC	CASSQDGTSGGQGNEQFF	TRBJ2-1	TRBV4-3	TRBD2	many
TGTGCCAGCAGTCCCCCCCCGGGGAATGAGCAGTTCTTC	CASSPPPGNEQFF	TRBJ2-1	TRBV28	.	many
TGCAGTGCAAGCTCAAGCCAGACGATTTCCTACGAGCAGTACTTC	CSASSSQTISYEQYF	TRBJ2-7	TRBV20-1	.	.
TGCAGTGCTAGACGGGCGCGGAGAACTGAAGCTTTCTTT	CSARRARRTEAFF	TRBJ1-1	TRBV20-1	.	.
TGTGCCAGCAGCCCTCCCGATACAGGGAACTATGGCTACACCTTC	CASSPPDTGNYGYTF	TRBJ1-2	TRBV2	.	few
TGTGCCAGCAGTTTACCGGACCATACGCAGTATTTT	CASSLPDHTQYF	TRBJ2-3	TRBV27	.	many
TGCGCCAGCAGCCAAGAGACTAGCGGGAGTGAGTCAGATACGCAGTATTTT	CASSQETSGSESDTQYF	TRBJ2-3	TRBV4-3	TRBD2	.